This entry describes one T cell receptor beta chain. The assay was immunoSEQ multiplex PCR, and TCRdb's table has in-frame clones only and misses some. The table has hundreds of thousands of clones, 70% to 90% seen once. The data stem from a study of shared T cell receptors in the human thymus. Germline V CDR1 and CDR2: MDHEN, SYDVKM. Trimming stripped 6 bases from V and 3 bases from J, with 27 bases between. This CDR3 spans 18 amino acids. These data were also reused for a study on human thymus T cells. From that study: Infants served as donors; they were healthy and Finnish and were having corrective surgery for congenital heart defects. Obtained as resections during corrective heart surgery, the thymus tissue was then studied. Related research described thymic repertoires that were highly overlapping among unrelated individuals.

The source is a girl under three years old with a congenital heart defect. The chain couples TRBV28 to TRBJ2-7; D perhaps matches TRBD1 (6 bases). The specimen sequenced was thymocytes. CDR3 sequence (DNA): TGTGCCAGCAGACCGGGACACACACCTTTAACCCCTTACTACGAGCAGTACTTC. Protein: CASRPGHTPLTPYYEQYF. Variable domain in full (rest from reference TRBV28 and TRBJ2-7): DVKVTQSSRYLVKRTGEKVFLECVQDMDHENMFWYRQDPGLGLRLIYFSYDVKMKEKGDIPEGYSVSREKKERFSLILESASTNQTSMYLCASRPGHTPLTPYYEQYFGPGTRLTVT.